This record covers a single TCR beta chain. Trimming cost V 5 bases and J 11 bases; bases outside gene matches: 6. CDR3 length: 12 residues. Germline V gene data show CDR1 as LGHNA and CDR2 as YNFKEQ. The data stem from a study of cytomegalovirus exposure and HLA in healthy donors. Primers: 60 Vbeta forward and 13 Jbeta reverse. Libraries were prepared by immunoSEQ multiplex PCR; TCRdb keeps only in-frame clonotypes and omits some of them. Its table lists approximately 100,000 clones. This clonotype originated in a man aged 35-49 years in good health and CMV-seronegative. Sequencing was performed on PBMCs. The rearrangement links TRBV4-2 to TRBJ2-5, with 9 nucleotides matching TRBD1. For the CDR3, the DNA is TGTGCCAGCAGCTACCGGGACAGGGAGCAGTACTTC. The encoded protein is CASSYRDREQYF.